Shown below are 14 T cell receptor beta chains from a single sample sequenced in a study of blood T cell repertoires in COVID-19. The table came from immunoSEQ multiplex PCR; TCRdb's copy has only in-frame clones and leaves some out. The sample shows around 380,000 clones, more than 75% of them seen only once. The sample comprised PBMCs or T cells enriched from blood (not recorded which). These receptor sequences come from a young man who had recovered from COVID-19.

This chain links TRBV5-4 with TRBJ2-3, with TRBD2 identical over 11 bases. The V and J ends lost 6 bases and 0 bases, in that order; junction bases with no gene match: 3. CDR1 SGHNT and CDR2 YYREEE come from the germline V gene (reference sequence). The CDR3 loop spans 15 amino acids. CDR3 residues: CASKLAGASTDTQYF. The CDR3 DNA is TGTGCCAGCAAACTAGCGGGGGCTAGCACAGATACGCAGTATTTT.

The chain couples TRBV6-2 or TRBV6-3 to TRBJ1-1, with 11 positions matching TRBD1. Germline V gives CDR1 MNHEY, CDR2 SVGEGT. The CDR3 runs to 16 residues. V shed 3 bases, J shed 3 bases, and the junction held 6 bases outside the gene matches. CDR3 loop: CASSYRTGGFDTEAFF. As DNA, the CDR3 is TGTGCCAGCAGTTATCGGACAGGGGGCTTTGACACTGAAGCTTTCTTT.

This clone is a singleton in its sample. V usage is TRBV28 and J usage is TRBJ2-3; D not certain. Trimming cost V 11 bases and J 1 base, with 7 bases left between them. The length of the CDR3 is 11 residues. In germline, CDR1 is MDHEN, CDR2 SYDVKM. The CDR3 DNA follows: TGTGCCGTCAAGCGCACAGATACGCAGTATTTT. It translates to CAVKRTDTQYF.

V is TRBV5-6 and J is TRBJ2-2; 8 bases fit TRBD1. The CDR3 is made up of 15 amino acids. The V gene end was trimmed by 4 bases and the J gene end by 0 bases; junction bases not matched to a gene: 2. Germline V gene lookup returns CDR1 SGHDT and CDR2 YYEEEE. CDR3 DNA sequence: TGTGCCAGCAGCCGACAGGGGCCGAACACCGGGGAGCTGTTTTTT. It codes for CASSRQGPNTGELFF.

This chain uses TRBV7-9 with TRBJ2-3, with D perhaps TRBD1 (6 bases). CDR1 is SEHNR, CDR2 FQNEAQ, per germline (reference sequence). The CDR3 is 12 amino acids. Trimming stripped 5 bases from V and 6 bases from J, with 9 bases between. This CDR3 reads CASSPQGDTQYF. The CDR3 DNA is TGTGCCAGCAGCCCGCAGGGGGATACGCAGTATTTT.

The CDR3 coding sequence is TGTGCCAGCAGCTTTGTTTTCGTGTCCGGGGAGCTGTTTTTT. It yields the protein CASSFVFVSGELFF. The J gene is TRBJ2-2, the V gene TRBV11-2, with D unclear. Trimming removed 3 bases at V and 6 bases at J, with 11 bases between. The germline V gene encodes CDR1 SGHAT and CDR2 FQNNGV. The CDR3 spans 14 residues.

The chain has TRBV15 and TRBJ1-1, with D unresolved. The V gene lost 1 base and the J gene lost 3 bases, with 12 bases spanning the gap. The CDR3 runs to 15 residues. Germline CDR1 is LNHNV and CDR2 is YYDKDF (reference sequence). This CDR3 reads CATSRGNAGDTEAFF. CDR3 in DNA: TGTGCCACCAGCAGAGGGAACGCCGGGGACACTGAAGCTTTCTTT.

The chain links TRBV4-2 to TRBJ1-3; D possibly corresponds to TRBD1 (5 bases). Germline V gene sequence: CDR1 LGHNA, CDR2 YNFKEQ. This CDR3 is built from 15 residues. Trimming took 0 bases from V and 8 from J, leaving 14 bases between them. CDR3 loop: CASSQDGGWEDTIYF. The CDR3 DNA reads TGTGCCAGCAGCCAAGATGGGGGATGGGAGGACACCATATATTTT.

The chain has TRBV7-9 and TRBJ1-1; D gene ambiguous. This CDR3 has 15 amino acids. V lost 4 bases to trimming and J lost 1 base, with 13 bases between them. Per the germline V gene, CDR1 is SEHNR and CDR2 is FQNEAQ (reference sequence). CDR3: CASSSRGAANTEAFF. The CDR3 coding sequence is TGTGCCAGCAGCTCCCGCGGAGCAGCGAACACTGAAGCTTTCTTT.

As to this clone: Other nucleotide sequences from this sample produce the same CDR3. The chain couples TRBV6-5 to TRBJ2-2; 9 nucleotides align to TRBD1. This CDR3 contains 16 residues. Germline V lookup: CDR1 MNHEY, CDR2 SVGAGI. V dropped 0 bases and J dropped 2; count of bases not matched to a gene: 1. DNA for the CDR3: TGTGCCAGCAGTTACTCCACAGGGGGCAACACCGGGGAGCTGTTTTTT. As protein: CASSYSTGGNTGELFF.

This chain links TRBV5-1 with TRBJ2-2; 8 bases align to TRBD2. In germline, CDR1 is SGHRS, CDR2 YFSETQ. This CDR3 has 16 amino acids. V lost 5 bases to trimming and J lost 4 bases; unmatched junction nucleotides: 10. The CDR3 protein is CASSMGGGSSTGELFF. The CDR3 nucleotides read TGCGCCAGCAGTATGGGCGGGGGGTCCTCCACCGGGGAGCTGTTTTTT.

V is TRBV10-1 and J is TRBJ1-1; perhaps TRBD1 as D (6 bases). The CDR3 is 13 amino acids. V was trimmed by 2 bases and J by 6 bases, leaving 10 bases between them. Per the germline V gene, CDR1 is WNHNN and CDR2 is SYGVQD (reference sequence). CDR3 loop: CASSETGTPEAFF. The CDR3 nucleotides read TGCGCCAGCAGTGAGACGGGGACACCTGAAGCTTTCTTT.

The rearrangement joins TRBV5-1 to TRBJ2-1; a weak D match, TRBD1 (6 bases). V was cut by 4 bases and J by 6 bases, with 17 bases left in between. The CDR3 length is 15 residues. The germline CDR1 and CDR2 sequences are SGHRS and YFSETQ. The CDR3 nucleotides read TGCGCCAGCAGCCCCCTTCTCACAGGGCGCAATGAGCAGTTCTTC. Translated, it gives CASSPLLTGRNEQFF.

The gene calls are TRBV3-1 (or the pseudogene TRBV3-2) and TRBJ2-5, with 12 bases identical to TRBD1. CDR3 size: 15 residues. Germline trimming cut 1 base from V and 5 bases from J; bases unmatched to any gene: 2. CDR1 and CDR2 (germline): LGHDT, YNNKEL (reference sequence). CDR3 DNA sequence: TGTGCCAGCAGCCAAGGGGACAGGGGGCGCGAGACCCAGTACTTC. Its translation is CASSQGDRGRETQYF.